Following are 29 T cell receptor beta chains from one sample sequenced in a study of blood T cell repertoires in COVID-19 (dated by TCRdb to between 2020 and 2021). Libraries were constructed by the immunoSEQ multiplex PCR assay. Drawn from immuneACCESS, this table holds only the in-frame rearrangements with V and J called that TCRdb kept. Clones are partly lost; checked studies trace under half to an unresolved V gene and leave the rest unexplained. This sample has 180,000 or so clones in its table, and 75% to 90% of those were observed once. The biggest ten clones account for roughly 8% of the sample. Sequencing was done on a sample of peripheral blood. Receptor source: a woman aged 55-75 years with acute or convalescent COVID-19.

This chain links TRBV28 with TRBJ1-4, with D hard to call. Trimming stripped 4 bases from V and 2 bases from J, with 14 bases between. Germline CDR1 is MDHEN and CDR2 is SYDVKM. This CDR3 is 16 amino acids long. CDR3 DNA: TGTGCCAGCAGTTCCATGAGGCGGCTTACTAATGAAAAACTGTTTTTT. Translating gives CASSSMRRLTNEKLFF.

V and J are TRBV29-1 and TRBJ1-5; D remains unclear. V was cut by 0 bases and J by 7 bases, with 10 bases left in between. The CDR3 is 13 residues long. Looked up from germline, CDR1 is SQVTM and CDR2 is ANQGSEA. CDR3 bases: TGCAGCGTTGAAGACAGCCCAGGACAGCCCCAGCATTTT. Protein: CSVEDSPGQPQHF.

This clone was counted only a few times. CDR3 DNA sequence: TGTGCCAGCAGCCTGGGACTAGCGGGAGGGCCCGGAGGGTCCGAGCAGTACTTC. It is translated as CASSLGLAGGPGGSEQYF. This rearrangement joins TRBV7-8 to TRBJ2-7; 16 bases align to TRBD2. Germline assignment: CDR1 SGHVS and CDR2 FQNEAQ. Losses at the gene ends were 5 bases for V and 6 bases for J; bases not matched to a gene: 13. The CDR3 has 18 residues.

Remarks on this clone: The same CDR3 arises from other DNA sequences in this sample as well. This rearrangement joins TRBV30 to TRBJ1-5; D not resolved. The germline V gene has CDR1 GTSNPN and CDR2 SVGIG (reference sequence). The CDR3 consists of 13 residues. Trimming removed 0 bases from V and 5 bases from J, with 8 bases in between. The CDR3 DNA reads TGTGCCTGGAGTGTAGCTGATTATCAGCCCCAGCATTTT. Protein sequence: CAWSVADYQPQHF.

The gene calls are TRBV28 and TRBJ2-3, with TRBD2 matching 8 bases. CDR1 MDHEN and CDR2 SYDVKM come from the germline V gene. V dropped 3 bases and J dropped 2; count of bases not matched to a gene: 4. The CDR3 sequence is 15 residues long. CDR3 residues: CASSFTSGHTDTQYF. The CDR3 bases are TGTGCCAGCAGTTTTACTAGCGGCCACACAGATACGCAGTATTTT.

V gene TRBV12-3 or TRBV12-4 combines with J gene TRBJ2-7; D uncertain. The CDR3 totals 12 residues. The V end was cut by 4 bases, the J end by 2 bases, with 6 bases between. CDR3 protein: CASSYNPYEQYF. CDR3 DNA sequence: TGTGCCAGCAGTTACAACCCCTACGAGCAGTACTTC.

The CDR3 protein is CASSLSGLAGGENIQYF. DNA of the CDR3: TGTGCCAGCAGTTTATCGGGACTAGCGGGAGGGGAAAACATTCAGTACTTC. J is TRBJ2-4 and V is TRBV27, with 16 positions matching TRBD2. Germline V gives CDR1 MNHEY, CDR2 SMNVEV (reference sequence). The CDR3 consists of 17 residues. J lost 5 bases, V lost 0 bases, and 1 base had no gene match.

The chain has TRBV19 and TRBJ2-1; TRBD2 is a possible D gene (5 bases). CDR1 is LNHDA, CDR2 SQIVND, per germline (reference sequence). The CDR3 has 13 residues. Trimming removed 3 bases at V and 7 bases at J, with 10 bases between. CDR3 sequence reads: CASSIRWTNEQFF. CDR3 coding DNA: TGTGCCAGTAGTATCCGGTGGACTAATGAGCAGTTCTTC.

The CDR3 nucleotides read TGTGCCAGCATAGGTCCCCCCTCTCAGGGGTATGGCTACACCTTC. Translating gives CASIGPPSQGYGYTF. The V gene is TRBV28, the J gene TRBJ1-2; maybe TRBD1 (6 bases). The CDR3 extends over 15 amino acids. V lost 7 bases, J lost 5 bases, and 20 bases lay in between. CDR1 is MDHEN, CDR2 SYDVKM, per germline.

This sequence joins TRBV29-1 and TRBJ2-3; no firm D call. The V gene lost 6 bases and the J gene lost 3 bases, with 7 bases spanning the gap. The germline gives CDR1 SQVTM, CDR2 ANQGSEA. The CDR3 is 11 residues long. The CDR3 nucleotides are TGCAGCGTCGAGAGGACAGATACGCAGTATTTT. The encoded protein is CSVERTDTQYF.

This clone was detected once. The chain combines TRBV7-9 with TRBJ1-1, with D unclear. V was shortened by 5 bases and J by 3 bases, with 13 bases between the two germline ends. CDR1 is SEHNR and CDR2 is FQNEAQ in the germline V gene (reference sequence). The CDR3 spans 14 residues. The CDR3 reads CASSRYSFDTEAFF. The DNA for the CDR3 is TGTGCCAGCAGCCGGTACAGCTTTGACACTGAAGCTTTCTTT.

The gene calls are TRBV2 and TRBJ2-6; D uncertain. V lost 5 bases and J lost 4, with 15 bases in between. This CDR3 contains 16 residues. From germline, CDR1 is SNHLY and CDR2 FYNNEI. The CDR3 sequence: CASSLQAFGGANVLTF. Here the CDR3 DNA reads TGTGCCAGCAGTTTGCAGGCTTTCGGAGGGGCCAACGTCCTGACTTTC.

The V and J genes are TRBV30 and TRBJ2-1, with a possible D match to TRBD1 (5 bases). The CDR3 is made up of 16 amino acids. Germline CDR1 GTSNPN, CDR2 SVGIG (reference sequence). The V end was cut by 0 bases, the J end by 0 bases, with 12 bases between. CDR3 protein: CAWSVGWQGSYNEQFF. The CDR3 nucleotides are TGTGCCTGGAGTGTAGGATGGCAGGGCTCCTACAATGAGCAGTTCTTC.

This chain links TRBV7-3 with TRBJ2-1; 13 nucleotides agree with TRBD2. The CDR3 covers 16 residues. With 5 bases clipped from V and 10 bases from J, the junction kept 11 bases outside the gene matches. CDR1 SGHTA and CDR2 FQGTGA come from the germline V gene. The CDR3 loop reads CASSTWESGLAGEQFF. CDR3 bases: TGTGCCAGCAGCACCTGGGAATCGGGACTAGCGGGAGAGCAGTTCTTC.

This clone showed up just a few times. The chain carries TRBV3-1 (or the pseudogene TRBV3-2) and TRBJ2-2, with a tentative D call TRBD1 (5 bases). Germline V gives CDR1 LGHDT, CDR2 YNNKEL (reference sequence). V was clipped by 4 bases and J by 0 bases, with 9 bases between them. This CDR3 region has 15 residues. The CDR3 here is CASSRLGANTGELFF. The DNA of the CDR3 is TGTGCCAGCAGCCGGCTAGGGGCGAACACCGGGGAGCTGTTTTTT.

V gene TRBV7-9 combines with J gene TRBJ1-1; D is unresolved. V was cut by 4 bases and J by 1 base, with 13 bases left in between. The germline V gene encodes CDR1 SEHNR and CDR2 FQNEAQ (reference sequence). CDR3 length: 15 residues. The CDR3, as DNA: TGTGCCAGCAGCTCAACGGGGTTTGGGAACACTGAAGCTTTCTTT. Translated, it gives CASSSTGFGNTEAFF.

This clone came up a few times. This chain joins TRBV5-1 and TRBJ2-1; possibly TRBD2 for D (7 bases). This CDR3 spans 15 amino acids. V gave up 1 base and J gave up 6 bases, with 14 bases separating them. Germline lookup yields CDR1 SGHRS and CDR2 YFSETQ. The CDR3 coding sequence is TGCGCCAGCAGCTTGTCGGGGGGCTTAAGCAATGAGCAGTTCTTC. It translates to CASSLSGGLSNEQFF.

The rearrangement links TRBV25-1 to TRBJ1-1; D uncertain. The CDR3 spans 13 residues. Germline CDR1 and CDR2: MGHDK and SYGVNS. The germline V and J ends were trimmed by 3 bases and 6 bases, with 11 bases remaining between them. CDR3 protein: CASSDPVIAEAFF. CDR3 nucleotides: TGTGCCAGCAGTGATCCGGTTATCGCTGAAGCTTTCTTT.

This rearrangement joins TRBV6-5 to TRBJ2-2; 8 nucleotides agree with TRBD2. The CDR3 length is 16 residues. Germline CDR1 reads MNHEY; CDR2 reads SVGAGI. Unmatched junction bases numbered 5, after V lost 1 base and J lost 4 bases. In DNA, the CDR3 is TGTGCCAGCAGTTACTTATTAGCGGGACGCACCGGGGAGCTGTTTTTT. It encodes CASSYLLAGRTGELFF.

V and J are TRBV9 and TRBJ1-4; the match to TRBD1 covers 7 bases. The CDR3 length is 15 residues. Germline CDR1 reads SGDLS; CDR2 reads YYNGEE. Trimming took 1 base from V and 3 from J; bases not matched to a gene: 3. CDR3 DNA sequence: TGTGCCAGCAGCGTACGGGGACAGTCTAATGAAAAACTGTTTTTT. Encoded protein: CASSVRGQSNEKLFF.

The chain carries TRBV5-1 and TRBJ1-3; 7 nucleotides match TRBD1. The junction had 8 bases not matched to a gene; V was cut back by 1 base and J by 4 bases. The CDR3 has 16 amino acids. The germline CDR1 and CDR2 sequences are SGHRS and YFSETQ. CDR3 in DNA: TGCGCCAGCAGCTTGCTACAGGGGTTGCGAGGAAACACCATATATTTT. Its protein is CASSLLQGLRGNTIYF.

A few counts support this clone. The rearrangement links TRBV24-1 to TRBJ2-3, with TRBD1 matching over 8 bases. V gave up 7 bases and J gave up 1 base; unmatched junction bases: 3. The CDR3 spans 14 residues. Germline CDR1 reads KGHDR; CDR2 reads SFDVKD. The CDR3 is CATSETGGTDTQYF. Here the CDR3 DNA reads TGTGCCACCAGCGAGACAGGGGGCACAGATACGCAGTATTTT.

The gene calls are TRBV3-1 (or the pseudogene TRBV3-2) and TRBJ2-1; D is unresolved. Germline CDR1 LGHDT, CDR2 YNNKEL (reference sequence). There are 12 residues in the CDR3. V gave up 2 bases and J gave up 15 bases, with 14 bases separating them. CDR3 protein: CASSQPGSRRFF. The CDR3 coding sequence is TGTGCCAGCAGCCAACCGGGTTCCCGTCGGTTCTTC.

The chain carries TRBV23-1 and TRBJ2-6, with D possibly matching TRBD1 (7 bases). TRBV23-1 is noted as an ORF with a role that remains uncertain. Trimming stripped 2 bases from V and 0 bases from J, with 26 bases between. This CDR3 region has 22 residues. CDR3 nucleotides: TGCGCCAGCAGTCAACGGACAGGAAGGACGATTACGGGGGCCTCTGGGGCCAACGTCCTGACTTTC. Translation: CASSQRTGRTITGASGANVLTF.

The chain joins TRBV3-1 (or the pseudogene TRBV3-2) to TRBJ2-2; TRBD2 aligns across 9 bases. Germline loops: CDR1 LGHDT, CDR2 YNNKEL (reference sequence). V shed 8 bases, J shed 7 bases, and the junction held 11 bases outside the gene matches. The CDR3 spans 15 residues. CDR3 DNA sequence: TGTGCCAGCTTTCGTGCGGGAGGGCCGAGCGGGGAGCTGTTTTTT. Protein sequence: CASFRAGGPSGELFF.

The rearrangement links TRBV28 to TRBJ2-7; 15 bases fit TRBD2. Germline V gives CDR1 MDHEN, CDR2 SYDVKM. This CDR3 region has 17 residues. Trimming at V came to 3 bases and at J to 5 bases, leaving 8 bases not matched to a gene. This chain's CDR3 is CASSFEGLAGGFNEQYF. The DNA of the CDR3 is TGTGCCAGCAGTTTCGAGGGACTAGCGGGAGGTTTTAACGAGCAGTACTTC.

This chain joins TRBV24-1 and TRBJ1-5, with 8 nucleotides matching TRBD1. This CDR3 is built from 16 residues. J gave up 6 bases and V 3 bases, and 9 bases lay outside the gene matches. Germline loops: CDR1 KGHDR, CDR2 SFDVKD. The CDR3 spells CATSDPSDRGGQPQHF. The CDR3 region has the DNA TGTGCCACCAGTGATCCCTCCGACAGGGGCGGTCAGCCCCAGCATTTT.

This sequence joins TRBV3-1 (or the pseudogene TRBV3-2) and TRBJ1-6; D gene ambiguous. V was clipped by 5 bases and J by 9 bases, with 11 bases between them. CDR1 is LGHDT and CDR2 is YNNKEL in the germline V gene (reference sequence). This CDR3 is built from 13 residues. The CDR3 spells CASSNLEGSPLHF. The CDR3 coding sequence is TGTGCCAGCAGCAACCTGGAGGGTTCACCCCTCCACTTT.

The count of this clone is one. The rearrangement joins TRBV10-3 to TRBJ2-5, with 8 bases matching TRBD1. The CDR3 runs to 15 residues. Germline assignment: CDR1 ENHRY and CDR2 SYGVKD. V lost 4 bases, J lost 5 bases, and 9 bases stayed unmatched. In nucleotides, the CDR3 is TGTGCCATCAGTGCCGGTGGACAGGGTGAGGAGACCCAGTACTTC. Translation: CAISAGGQGEETQYF.